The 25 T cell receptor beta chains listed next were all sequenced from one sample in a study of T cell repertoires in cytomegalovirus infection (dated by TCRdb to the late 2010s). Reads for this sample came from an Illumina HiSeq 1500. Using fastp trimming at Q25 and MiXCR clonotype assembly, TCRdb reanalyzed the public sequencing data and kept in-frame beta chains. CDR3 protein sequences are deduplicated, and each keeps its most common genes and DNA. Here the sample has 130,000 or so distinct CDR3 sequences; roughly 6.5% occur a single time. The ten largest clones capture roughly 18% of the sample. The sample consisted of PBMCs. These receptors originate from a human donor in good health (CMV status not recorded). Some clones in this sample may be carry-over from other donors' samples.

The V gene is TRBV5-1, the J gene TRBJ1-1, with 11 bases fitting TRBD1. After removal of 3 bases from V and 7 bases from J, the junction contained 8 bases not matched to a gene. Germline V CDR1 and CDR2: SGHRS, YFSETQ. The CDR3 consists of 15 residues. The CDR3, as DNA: TGCGCCAGCAGCTGGGGACAGGGGGTTCGAAATGAAGCTTTCTTT. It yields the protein CASSWGQGVRNEAFF.

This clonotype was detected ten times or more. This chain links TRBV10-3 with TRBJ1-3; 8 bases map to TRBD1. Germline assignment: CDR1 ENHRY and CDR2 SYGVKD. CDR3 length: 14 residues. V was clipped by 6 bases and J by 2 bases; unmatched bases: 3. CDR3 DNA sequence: TGTGCCATCAGGACGACAGGGGCTGGAAACACCATATATTTT. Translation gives CAIRTTGAGNTIYF.

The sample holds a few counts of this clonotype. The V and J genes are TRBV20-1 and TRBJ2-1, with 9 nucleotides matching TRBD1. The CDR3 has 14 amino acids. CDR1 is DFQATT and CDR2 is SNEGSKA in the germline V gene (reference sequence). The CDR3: CGTPEGQGPHEQFF. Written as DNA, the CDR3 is TGCGGAACACCGGAGGGACAGGGTCCCCATGAGCAGTTCTTC.

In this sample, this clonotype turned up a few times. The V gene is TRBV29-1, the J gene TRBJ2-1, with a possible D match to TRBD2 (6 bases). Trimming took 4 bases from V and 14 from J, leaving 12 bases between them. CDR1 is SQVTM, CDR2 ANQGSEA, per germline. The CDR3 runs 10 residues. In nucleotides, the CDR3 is TGCAGCGTTGGGACCGGGGGTGAGTTCTTC. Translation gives CSVGTGGEFF.

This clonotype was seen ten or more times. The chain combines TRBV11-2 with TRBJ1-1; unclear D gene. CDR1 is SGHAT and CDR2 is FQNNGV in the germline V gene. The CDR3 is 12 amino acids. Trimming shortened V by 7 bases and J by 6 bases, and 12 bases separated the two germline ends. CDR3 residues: CASTDRRPEAFF. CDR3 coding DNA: TGTGCCAGCACGGATAGACGGCCTGAAGCTTTCTTT.

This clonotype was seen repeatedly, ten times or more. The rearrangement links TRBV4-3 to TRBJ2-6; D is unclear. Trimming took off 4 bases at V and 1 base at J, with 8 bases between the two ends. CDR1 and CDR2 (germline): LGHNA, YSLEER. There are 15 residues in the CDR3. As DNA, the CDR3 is TGCGCCAGCAGCCCGACGGTATCTGGGGCCAACGTCCTGACTTTC. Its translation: CASSPTVSGANVLTF.

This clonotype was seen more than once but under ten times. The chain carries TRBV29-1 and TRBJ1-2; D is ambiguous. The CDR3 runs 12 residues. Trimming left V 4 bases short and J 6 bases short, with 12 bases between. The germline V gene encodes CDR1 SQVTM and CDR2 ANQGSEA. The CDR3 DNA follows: TGCAGCGTTGGTTACGTTGGTCATGGCTACACCTTC. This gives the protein CSVGYVGHGYTF.

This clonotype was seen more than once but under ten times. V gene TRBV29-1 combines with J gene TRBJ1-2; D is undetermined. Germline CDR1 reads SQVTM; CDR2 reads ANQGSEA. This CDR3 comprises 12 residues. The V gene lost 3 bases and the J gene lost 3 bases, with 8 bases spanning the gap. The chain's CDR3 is CSVDPGDYGYTF. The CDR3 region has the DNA TGCAGCGTTGACCCAGGTGACTATGGCTACACCTTC.

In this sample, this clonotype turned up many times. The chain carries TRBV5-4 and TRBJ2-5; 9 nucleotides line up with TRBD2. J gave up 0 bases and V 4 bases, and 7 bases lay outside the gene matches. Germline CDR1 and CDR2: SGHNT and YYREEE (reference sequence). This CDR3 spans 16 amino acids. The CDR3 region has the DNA TGTGCCAGCAGCCCAACCGGGACTAGCTACCAAGAGACCCAGTACTTC. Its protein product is CASSPTGTSYQETQYF.

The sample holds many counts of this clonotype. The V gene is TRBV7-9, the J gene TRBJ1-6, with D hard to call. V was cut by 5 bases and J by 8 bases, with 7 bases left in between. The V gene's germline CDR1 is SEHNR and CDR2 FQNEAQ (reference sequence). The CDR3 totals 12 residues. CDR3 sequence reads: CASSLQDSPLHF. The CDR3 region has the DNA TGTGCCAGCAGCCTTCAAGATTCACCCCTCCACTTT.

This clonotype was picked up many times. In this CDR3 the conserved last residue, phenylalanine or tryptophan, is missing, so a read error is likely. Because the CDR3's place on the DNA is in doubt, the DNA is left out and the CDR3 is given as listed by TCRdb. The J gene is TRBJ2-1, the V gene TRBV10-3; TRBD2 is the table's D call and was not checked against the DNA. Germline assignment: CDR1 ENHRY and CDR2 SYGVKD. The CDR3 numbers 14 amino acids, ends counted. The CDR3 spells CAISDQLAGGHAVL.

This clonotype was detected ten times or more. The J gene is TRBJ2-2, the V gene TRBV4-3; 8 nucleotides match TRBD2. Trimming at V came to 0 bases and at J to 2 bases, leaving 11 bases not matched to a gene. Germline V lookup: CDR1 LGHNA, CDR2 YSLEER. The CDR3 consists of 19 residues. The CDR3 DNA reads TGCGCCAGCAGCCAAGATTCGGGTCGGGGGGGCCCTAACACCGGGGAGCTGTTTTTT. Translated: CASSQDSGRGGPNTGELFF.

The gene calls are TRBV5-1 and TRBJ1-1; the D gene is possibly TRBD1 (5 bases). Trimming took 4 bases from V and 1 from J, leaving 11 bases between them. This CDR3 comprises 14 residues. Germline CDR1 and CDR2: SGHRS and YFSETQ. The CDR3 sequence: CASSGIDRNTEAFF. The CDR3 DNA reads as TGCGCCAGCAGCGGCATCGACAGGAACACTGAAGCTTTCTTT.

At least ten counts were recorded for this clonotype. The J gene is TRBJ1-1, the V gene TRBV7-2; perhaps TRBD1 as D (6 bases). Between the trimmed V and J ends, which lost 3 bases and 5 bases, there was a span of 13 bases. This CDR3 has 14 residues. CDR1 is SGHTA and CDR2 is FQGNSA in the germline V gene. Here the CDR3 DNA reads TGTGCCAGCAGCTTTCAACAGGGTTGGACTGAAGCTTTCTTT. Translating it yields CASSFQQGWTEAFF.

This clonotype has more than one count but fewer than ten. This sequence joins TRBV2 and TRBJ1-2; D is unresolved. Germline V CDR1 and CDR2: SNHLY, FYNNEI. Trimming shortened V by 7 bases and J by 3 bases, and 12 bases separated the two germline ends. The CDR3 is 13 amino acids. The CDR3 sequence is CASNMDRYYGYTF. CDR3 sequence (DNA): TGTGCCAGCAATATGGACCGGTACTATGGCTACACCTTC.

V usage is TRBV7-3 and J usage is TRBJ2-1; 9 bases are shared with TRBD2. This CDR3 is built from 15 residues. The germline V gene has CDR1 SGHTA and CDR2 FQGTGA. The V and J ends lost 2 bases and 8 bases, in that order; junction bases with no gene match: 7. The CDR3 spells CASSLAGGLLYEQFF. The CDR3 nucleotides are TGTGCCAGCAGCTTAGCGGGGGGGTTGTTGTATGAGCAGTTCTTC.

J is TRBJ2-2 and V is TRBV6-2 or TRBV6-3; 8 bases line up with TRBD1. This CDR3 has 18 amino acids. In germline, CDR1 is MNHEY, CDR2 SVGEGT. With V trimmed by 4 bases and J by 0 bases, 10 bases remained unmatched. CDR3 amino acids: CASSFTSTGATNTGELFF. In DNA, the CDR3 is TGTGCCAGCAGTTTTACTTCGACAGGGGCAACGAACACCGGGGAGCTGTTTTTT.

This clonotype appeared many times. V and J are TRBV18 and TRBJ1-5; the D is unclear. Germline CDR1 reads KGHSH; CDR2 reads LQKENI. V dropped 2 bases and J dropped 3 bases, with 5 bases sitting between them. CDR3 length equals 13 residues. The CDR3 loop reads CASSPLVNQPQHF. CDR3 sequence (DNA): TGTGCCAGCTCACCATTGGTCAATCAGCCCCAGCATTTT.

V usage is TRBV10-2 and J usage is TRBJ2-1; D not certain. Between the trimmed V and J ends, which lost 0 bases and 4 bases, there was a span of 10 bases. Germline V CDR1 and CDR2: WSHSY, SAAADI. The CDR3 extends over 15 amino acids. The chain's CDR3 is CASSESWSRYNEQFF. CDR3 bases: TGCGCCAGCAGTGAGTCATGGAGTAGGTACAATGAGCAGTTCTTC.

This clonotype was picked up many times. CDR3 nucleotides: TGTGCCAGCAGCACGGACAGAGGACCCCACGAGCAGTACTTC. Protein product: CASSTDRGPHEQYF. The chain joins TRBV7-8 to TRBJ2-7, with TRBD1 as a possible D gene (6 bases). V lost 5 bases and J lost 5, with 16 bases in between. Germline values: CDR1 SGHVS, CDR2 FQNEAQ. The CDR3 covers 14 residues. The whole variable domain, remainder taken from reference TRBV7-8 and TRBJ2-7, is GAGVSQSPRYKVAKRGQDVALRCDPISGHVSLFWYQQALGQGPEFLTYFQNEAQLDKSGLPSDRFFAERPEGSVSTLKIQRTQQEDSAVYLCASSTDRGPHEQYFGPGTRLTVT.

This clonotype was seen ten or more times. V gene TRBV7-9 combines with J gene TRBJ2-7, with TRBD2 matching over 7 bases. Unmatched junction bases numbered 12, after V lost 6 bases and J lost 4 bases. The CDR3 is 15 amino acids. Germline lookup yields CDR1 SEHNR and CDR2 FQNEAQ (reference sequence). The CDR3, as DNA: TGTGCCAGCAGTATCTCTGGCAGGGAGGGGTACGAGCAGTACTTC. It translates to CASSISGREGYEQYF.

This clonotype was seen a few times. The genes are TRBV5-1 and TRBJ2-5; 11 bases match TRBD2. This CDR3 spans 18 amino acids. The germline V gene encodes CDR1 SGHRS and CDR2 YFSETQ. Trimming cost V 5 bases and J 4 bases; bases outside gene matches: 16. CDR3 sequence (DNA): TGCGCCAGCAGTTCCGAGACTAGCGGGGTCGGTTTCGTAGAGACCCAGTACTTC. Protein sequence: CASSSETSGVGFVETQYF.

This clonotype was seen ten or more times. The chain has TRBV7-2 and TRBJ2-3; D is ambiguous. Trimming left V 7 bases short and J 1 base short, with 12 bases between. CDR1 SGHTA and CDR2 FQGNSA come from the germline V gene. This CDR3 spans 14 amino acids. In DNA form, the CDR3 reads TGTGCCAGCAACCTCGGGCAAGGCACAGATACGCAGTATTTT. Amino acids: CASNLGQGTDTQYF.

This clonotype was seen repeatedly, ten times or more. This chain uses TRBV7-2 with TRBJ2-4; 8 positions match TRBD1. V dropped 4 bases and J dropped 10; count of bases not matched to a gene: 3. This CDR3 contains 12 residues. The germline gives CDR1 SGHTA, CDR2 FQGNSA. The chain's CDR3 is CASSSRQGIQYF. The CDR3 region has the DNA TGTGCCAGCAGCTCTCGACAGGGGATTCAGTACTTC.

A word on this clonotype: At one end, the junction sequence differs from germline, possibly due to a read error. The DNA of the CDR3 is TGTGCCAGCAGCCAGGGGCCCCCCAGGACAGGGTTCTACGAGCTGTACTTC. It encodes CASSQGPPRTGFYELYF. The chain links TRBV7-2 to TRBJ2-7, with 8 bases identical to TRBD1. CDR3 length equals 17 residues. From germline, CDR1 is SGHTA and CDR2 FQGNSA.